This TCR beta chain comes out of a study of T cell changes during pregnancy in multiple sclerosis. Trimming pared 2 bases from V and 2 bases from J, leaving 12 bases between. This CDR3 is built from 16 residues. Germline CDR1 and CDR2: MDHEN and SYDVKM. Method: immunoSEQ multiplex PCR; TCRdb's copy keeps in-frame clones and lacks some. Here the sample spans about 97,000 clones, 91% being singletons. This clone was counted once. The chain is built from TRBV28 and TRBJ2-2; D might be TRBD1 (5 bases). The TCR originated in a female donor with multiple sclerosis, enrolled in a pregnancy study. Sequencing was performed on peripheral blood, taken in the second trimester of pregnancy. This CDR3 reads CASSLTGQGNTGELFF. CDR3 DNA sequence: TGTGCCAGCAGTTTAACGGGTCAGGGAAACACCGGGGAGCTGTTTTTT.